A selection of T cell receptor beta chains follows, all from one sample in a study of blood T cell repertoires in COVID-19. Sequenced by immunoSEQ multiplex PCR; TCRdb stores in-frame clones only, minus some. In the table there are more than 150,000 clones, around four fifths of which are singletons. The sequencing input was peripheral blood. The receptors derive from a woman aged 30 to 39 with acute or convalescent COVID-19. CDR3s include the opening cysteine and the closing phenylalanine or tryptophan. Fields, in order: D gene, J gene, V gene, clone size, CDR3 DNA, CDR3 protein. D genes are given only for firm matches. The size entry is marked missing in some rows and otherwise reads once, few, many or a size class.

TRBD2	TRBJ2-1	TRBV27	-	TGTGCCAGCAGTTTATCGGGACTAAACTACAATGAGCAGTTCTTC	CASSLSGLNYNEQFF
-	TRBJ2-7	TRBV5-1	-	TGCGCCAGCAGACCAACTAGCATCGCGGCCTCCGAGCAGTACTTC	CASRPTSIAASEQYF
TRBD2	TRBJ2-2	TRBV19	-	TGTGCCAGTAGTATAGTTATCGGGGGGGCAAGCGGGGAGCTGTTTTTT	CASSIVIGGASGELFF
-	TRBJ2-1	TRBV27	-	TGTGCCAGCAGTGTAAGAAGAGGGTACAATGAGCAGTTCTTC	CASSVRRGYNEQFF
TRBD1	TRBJ1-4	TRBV9	once	TGTGCCAGCAGCGTAGGGACAGGTTATAATGAAAAACTGTTTTTT	CASSVGTGYNEKLFF
TRBD1	TRBJ2-7	TRBV29-1	-	TGCAGCGTTGAAAGGGACAGGGACCCGCGGTACTTC	CSVERDRDPRYF
TRBD1	TRBJ1-2	TRBV7-2	-	TGTGCCAGCAGCCACGGACAGGCGGGAAAAGATGGCTACACCTTC	CASSHGQAGKDGYTF
-	TRBJ2-5	TRBV19	-	TGTGCCAGTAGTCTAGGGGGGGGGACCGGCATTGAGACCCAGTACTTC	CASSLGGGTGIETQYF
TRBD1	TRBJ1-5	TRBV3-1/TRBV3-2	-	TGTGCCAGCAGCCAAGTGGGACAGGGGCAGCCCCAGCATTTT	CASSQVGQGQPQHF
TRBD2	TRBJ2-3	TRBV30	-	TGTGCCTGGAGTGGGGAACTAGCGGGGGGGCCTCGCACAGATACGCAGTATTTT	CAWSGELAGGPRTDTQYF
-	TRBJ1-1	TRBV7-8	-	TGTGCCAGCAGCCGAGGGAGGGGTTCCACTGAAGCTTTCTTT	CASSRGRGSTEAFF
-	TRBJ2-1	TRBV5-1	-	TGCGCCAGCAGCTTGGATCGGTTCTCCTACAATGAGCAGTTCTTC	CASSLDRFSYNEQFF
-	TRBJ2-7	TRBV6-5	-	TGTGCCAGCAGTTACGGTCCCTTATATAGCACCTACGAGCAGTACTTC	CASSYGPLYSTYEQYF
-	TRBJ1-4	TRBV30	-	TGTGCCTGGACCCCCGGCGGGGGCGCCGGGGAAAAACTGTTTTTT	CAWTPGGGAGEKLFF
-	TRBJ1-1	TRBV7-9	-	TGTGCCAGCAGCCTCCCCACAGTAGCTTTCTTT	CASSLPTVAFF
-	TRBJ2-7	TRBV4-1	few	TGCGCCAGCTACTGGGGACAAGTGCCCTACGAGCAGTACTTC	CASYWGQVPYEQYF
-	TRBJ1-1	TRBV6-6	-	TGTGCCAGCAAAAGCGCGCCGGGGAATATGAACACTGAAGCTTTCTTT	CASKSAPGNMNTEAFF
TRBD2	TRBJ2-3	TRBV7-9	-	TGTGCCAGCAGGCGGCGGGGGACCCCCACAGATACGCAGTATTTT	CASRRRGTPTDTQYF
-	TRBJ1-1	TRBV14	-	TGTGCCAGCAGCCAAGCCTTAGGGGGGAACACTGAAGCTTTCTTT	CASSQALGGNTEAFF
-	TRBJ1-4	TRBV29-1	-	TGCAGCGTTGTTACCTTTCAGGAAAAACTGTTTTTT	CSVVTFQEKLFF
-	TRBJ1-1	TRBV18	-	TGTGCCAGCTCACCAGGGGCAGCCATGAACACTGAAGCTTTCTTT	CASSPGAAMNTEAFF
-	TRBJ2-5	TRBV3-1/TRBV3-2	-	TGTGCCAGCAGCCAAGAGGGCAGGGGCGGTGGGGAGACCCAGTACTTC	CASSQEGRGGGETQYF
-	TRBJ2-7	TRBV10-3	once	TGTGCCATCAGTCAGGGGTCCTACGAGCAGTACTTC	CAISQGSYEQYF
TRBD1	TRBJ2-5	TRBV28	-	TGTGCCAGCAGTTTAACACAGGGGGGCCAAGAGACCCAGTACTTC	CASSLTQGGQETQYF
TRBD2	TRBJ2-7	TRBV13	-	TGTGCCAGCAGTCCCACGGGACTAGGGTACGAGCAGTACTTC	CASSPTGLGYEQYF
TRBD2	TRBJ2-3	TRBV2	-	TGTGCCAGCAGTCTGGGACTAGCCAGCACAGATACGCAGTATTTT	CASSLGLASTDTQYF
TRBD1	TRBJ2-2	TRBV2	-	TGTGCCAGCAGTTACAGACAGGGGCCTGGGGGGGAGCTGTTTTTT	CASSYRQGPGGELFF
TRBD1	TRBJ2-4	TRBV6-2/TRBV6-3	-	TGTGCCAGCAGTGGTACAGGGGTCCCTAGAAACATTCAGTACTTC	CASSGTGVPRNIQYF
-	TRBJ2-1	TRBV7-2	-	TGTGCCAGCAGCCGCCGGGGAGGACCTTCGTCCTACAATGAGCAGTTCTTC	CASSRRGGPSSYNEQFF